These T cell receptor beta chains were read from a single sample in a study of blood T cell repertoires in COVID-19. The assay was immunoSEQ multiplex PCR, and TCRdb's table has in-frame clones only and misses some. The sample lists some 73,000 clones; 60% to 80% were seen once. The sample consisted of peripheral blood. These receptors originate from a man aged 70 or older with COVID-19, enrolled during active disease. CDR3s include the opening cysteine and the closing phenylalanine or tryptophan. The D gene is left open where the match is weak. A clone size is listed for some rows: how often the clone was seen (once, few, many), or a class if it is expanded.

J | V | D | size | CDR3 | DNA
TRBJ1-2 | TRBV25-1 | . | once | CASSEYTNYGYTF | TGTGCCAGCAGTGAATATACAAACTATGGCTACACCTTC
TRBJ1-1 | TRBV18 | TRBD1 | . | CASSPRLSGGPRAAFF | TGTGCCAGCTCACCACGTTTGTCAGGGGGCCCCCGTGCTGCTTTCTTT
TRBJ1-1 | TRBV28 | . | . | CASILGQNTEAFF | TGTGCCAGCATCCTGGGACAGAACACTGAAGCTTTCTTT
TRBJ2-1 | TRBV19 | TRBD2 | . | CASSTIAGGRYNEQFF | TGTGCCAGTAGTACCATAGCGGGAGGAAGGTACAATGAGCAGTTCTTC
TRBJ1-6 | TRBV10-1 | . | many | CASREQGSLVRNSPLHF | TGCGCCAGCAGGGAACAGGGTAGCCTTGTCCGGAATTCACCCCTCCACTTT
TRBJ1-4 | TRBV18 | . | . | CASSPGGGDKKLFF | TGTGCCAGCTCACCGGGAGGGGGAGATAAAAAACTGTTTTTT
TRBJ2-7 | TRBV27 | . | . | CASSPLSLIISEQYF | TGTGCCAGCAGTCCCCTCTCATTGATAATTAGCGAGCAGTACTTC
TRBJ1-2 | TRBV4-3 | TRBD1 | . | CASSQRDRGSYGYTF | TGCGCCAGCAGCCAGAGGGACAGGGGGTCCTATGGCTACACCTTC
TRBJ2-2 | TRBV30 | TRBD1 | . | CANPQGEAGELFF | TGTGCCAATCCACAGGGGGAGGCCGGGGAGCTGTTTTTT
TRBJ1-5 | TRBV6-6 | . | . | CASSYSRRQANQPQHF | TGTGCCAGCAGTTACTCACGCAGACAGGCTAATCAGCCCCAGCATTTT
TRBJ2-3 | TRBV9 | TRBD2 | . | CASSVAPAGGLADTQYF | TGTGCCAGCAGCGTAGCCCCAGCGGGAGGGCTCGCAGATACGCAGTATTTT
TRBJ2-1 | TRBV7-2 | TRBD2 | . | CASSFRIARLAGGNNEQFF | TGTGCCAGCAGCTTTCGTATTGCGAGACTAGCGGGAGGGAACAATGAGCAGTTCTTC
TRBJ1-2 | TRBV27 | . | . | CASSLSRAGAENYGYTF | TGTGCCAGCAGTTTATCGAGGGCAGGGGCCGAAAACTATGGCTACACCTTC
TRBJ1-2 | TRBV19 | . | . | CASNGGPGYGYTF | TGTGCCAGTAATGGAGGCCCCGGCTATGGCTACACCTTC
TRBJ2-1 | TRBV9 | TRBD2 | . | CASSVGLAGGGNEQFF | TGTGCCAGCAGCGTAGGACTAGCGGGAGGGGGTAATGAGCAGTTCTTC
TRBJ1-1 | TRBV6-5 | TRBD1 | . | CASSPDRGNTEAFF | TGTGCCAGCAGTCCGGACAGGGGGAACACTGAAGCTTTCTTT
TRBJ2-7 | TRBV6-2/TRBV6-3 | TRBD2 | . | CASSYDPSGRNEQYF | TGTGCCAGCAGTTACGACCCAAGCGGGAGAAACGAGCAGTACTTC
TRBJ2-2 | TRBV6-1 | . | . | CASSEGANTGELFF | TGTGCCAGCAGTGAAGGGGCTAACACCGGGGAGCTGTTTTTT
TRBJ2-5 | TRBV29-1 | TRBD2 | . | CSAPLAGGGETQYF | TGCAGCGCACCACTAGCGGGAGGAGGGGAGACCCAGTACTTC
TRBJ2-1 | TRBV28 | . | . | CASPPGTGRASGRDNEQFF | TGTGCCAGCCCCCCCGGGACAGGGAGGGCTAGCGGGAGAGACAATGAGCAGTTCTTC
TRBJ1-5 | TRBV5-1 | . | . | CASSLGAVNSNQPQHF | TGCGCCAGCAGCTTGGGTGCGGTAAATAGCAATCAGCCCCAGCATTTT
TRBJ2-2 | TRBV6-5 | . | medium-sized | CASSYVTGRTGELFF | TGTGCCAGCAGTTACGTCACAGGGCGGACCGGGGAGCTGTTTTTT
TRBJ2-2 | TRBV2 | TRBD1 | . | CASSGTGGLTGELFF | TGTGCCAGCAGTGGGACAGGGGGCTTAACCGGGGAGCTGTTTTTT
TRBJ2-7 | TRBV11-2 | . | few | CASSPSTGTYYEQYF | TGTGCCAGCAGCCCTAGTACAGGGACCTACTACGAGCAGTACTTC
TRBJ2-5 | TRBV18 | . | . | CASSPSNRRRGETQYF | TGTGCCAGCTCACCCTCCAACCGAAGGAGGGGAGAGACCCAGTACTTC
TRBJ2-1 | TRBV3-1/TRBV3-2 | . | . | CASSRIDTRSQFF | TGTGCCAGCAGCCGAATAGACACCCGATCGCAGTTCTTC
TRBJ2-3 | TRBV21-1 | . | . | CASREKTDTQYF | TGTGCCAGCAGGGAGAAGACAGATACGCAGTATTTT
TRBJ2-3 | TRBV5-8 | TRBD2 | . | CASSLGLAVTDTQYF | TGTGCCAGCAGCTTGGGACTAGCGGTCACAGATACGCAGTATTTT
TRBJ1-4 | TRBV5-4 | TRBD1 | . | CASSPGTGNEKLFF | TGTGCCAGCAGCCCCGGGACAGGGAATGAAAAACTGTTTTTT
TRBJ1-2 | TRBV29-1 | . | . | CSASWGENGYTF | TGCAGCGCCTCTTGGGGGGAAAATGGCTACACCTTC
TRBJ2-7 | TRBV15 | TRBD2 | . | CATSRGPPSGSFDEQYF | TGTGCCACCAGCAGAGGGCCCCCTAGCGGGAGTTTCGACGAGCAGTACTTC
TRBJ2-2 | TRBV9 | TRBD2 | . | CASRGLANTGELFF | TGTGCCAGCAGGGGACTAGCGAACACCGGGGAGCTGTTTTTT
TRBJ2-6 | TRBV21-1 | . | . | CASSKTGVSSGANVLTF | TGTGCCAGCAGCAAGACAGGGGTTAGCTCTGGGGCCAACGTCCTGACTTTC
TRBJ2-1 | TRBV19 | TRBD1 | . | CASSRDRFGNEQFF | TGTGCCAGCAGTAGGGACAGATTCGGCAATGAGCAGTTCTTC
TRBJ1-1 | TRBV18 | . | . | CASSPLETATAF | TGTGCCAGCTCACCACTGGAGACAGCGACCGCATTC
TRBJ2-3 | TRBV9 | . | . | CASSSRARTDTQYF | TGTGCCAGCAGTAGCCGTGCACGCACAGATACGCAGTATTTT
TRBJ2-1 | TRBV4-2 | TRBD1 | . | CASSQGTGLGNNEQFF | TGTGCCAGCAGCCAAGGGACAGGGCTAGGAAACAATGAGCAGTTCTTC
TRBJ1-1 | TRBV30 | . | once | CAWTPLNTEAFF | TGTGCCTGGACCCCCTTAAACACTGAAGCTTTCTTT
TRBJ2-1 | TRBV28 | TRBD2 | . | CASTTRLAGPSYNEQFF | TGTGCCAGCACCACAAGGCTAGCGGGGCCCTCATACAATGAGCAGTTCTTC
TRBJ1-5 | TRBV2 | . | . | CASSAQTSNQPQHF | TGTGCCAGCAGTGCACAGACTAGCAATCAGCCCCAGCATTTT
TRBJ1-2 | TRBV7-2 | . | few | CASSLMSGMDGYTF | TGTGCCAGCAGCTTAATGTCAGGGATGGATGGCTACACCTTC
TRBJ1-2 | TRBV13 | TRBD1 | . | CASSLGPGQGGPFIYGYTF | TGTGCCAGCAGCTTAGGCCCGGGACAGGGGGGCCCCTTTATTTATGGCTACACCTTC